This entry lists 32 T cell receptor beta chains sequenced from one sample in a study of sequential checkpoint blockade in melanoma. Treatment described: randomized to nivolumab then ipilimumab (arm A) or the reverse (arm B). Sequencing used immunoSEQ multiplex PCR; TCRdb keeps in-frame clones, though not all of them. The table lists under 6,500 clones, approximately 26% of them singletons. The material was tumor tissue (inferred from file names), obtained from a patient given nivolumab and ipilimumab in sequence. The receptor source for this set is a human donor with melanoma.

The genes are TRBV28 and TRBJ1-6, with 7 bases lining up with TRBD1. After removal of 6 bases from V and 5 bases from J, the junction contained 4 bases not matched to a gene. The CDR3 is 14 amino acids. Germline CDR1 reads MDHEN; CDR2 reads SYDVKM. The CDR3 region is CASRPTGNNSPLHF. CDR3 coding DNA: TGTGCCAGCAGACCGACAGGGAATAATTCACCCCTCCACTTT.

V usage is TRBV29-1 and J usage is TRBJ1-1, with 9 bases identical to TRBD1. The J segment lost 1 base and the V segment lost 3 bases, leaving 3 bases of the junction unmatched. The CDR3 has 14 residues. Germline CDR1 and CDR2: SQVTM and ANQGSEA. The CDR3 reads CSVEGQGGNTEAFF. CDR3 nucleotides: TGCAGCGTTGAGGGACAGGGCGGGAACACTGAAGCTTTCTTT.

At least ten counts were recorded for this clone. This chain joins TRBV11-3 and TRBJ1-2, with D tentatively TRBD1 (5 bases). CDR3 length equals 14 residues. V was shortened by 3 bases and J by 4 bases, with 12 bases between the two germline ends. Germline assignment: CDR1 SGHNT and CDR2 YENEEA. The CDR3 bases are TGTGCCAGCAGCTTGACGGGGGGAAGCTATGGCTACACCTTC. This encodes CASSLTGGSYGYTF.

The chain uses TRBV5-1 and TRBJ1-5, with no clear D. The CDR3 sequence is 16 residues long. The V end lost 0 bases, the J end lost 2 bases, and 12 bases lay between the germline ends. Germline-derived CDR1 and CDR2 are SGHRS and YFSETQ. The CDR3 region has the DNA TGCGCCAGCAGCTTGGGACATCCCGACGGCAATCAGCCCCAGCATTTT. This gives the protein CASSLGHPDGNQPQHF.

This clone is deemed medium-sized. The CDR3 loop is CASSPEGAYYGYTF. CDR3 nucleotide sequence: TGTGCCAGCAGTCCCGAGGGGGCCTACTATGGCTACACCTTC. This chain uses TRBV11-3 with TRBJ1-2, with 7 nucleotides matching TRBD1. V trimming: 6 bases; J trimming: 3 bases; junction bases outside the gene matches: 7. The CDR3 contains 14 residues. Germline values: CDR1 SGHNT, CDR2 YENEEA.

This clone was seen a handful of times. CDR3 amino acids: CASSLTGYNTEAFF. In nucleotides, the CDR3 is TGTGCCAGTAGTCTCACAGGGTATAACACTGAAGCTTTCTTT. This rearrangement joins TRBV19 to TRBJ1-1; D might be TRBD1 (6 bases). CDR3 length: 14 residues. V lost 5 bases, J lost 2 bases, and 12 bases lay in between. Germline CDR1 is LNHDA and CDR2 is SQIVND (reference sequence).

The chain employs TRBV6-8 and TRBJ1-1; TRBD1 is a possible D gene (6 bases). CDR1 is MNHGY and CDR2 is SAAAGT in the germline V gene. V was pared by 2 bases and J by 5 bases, with 12 bases between. The CDR3 has 14 residues. The CDR3 loop reads CASSYGRGETEAFF. The CDR3 DNA reads TGTGCCAGCAGTTACGGGAGGGGGGAAACTGAAGCTTTCTTT.

This clone was counted between two and nine times. The chain is built from TRBV10-2 and TRBJ2-1; TRBD2 aligns across 8 bases. V trimming: 6 bases; J trimming: 1 base; junction bases outside the gene matches: 8. This CDR3 is built from 16 residues. Germline CDR1 WSHSY, CDR2 SAAADI. Here the CDR3 DNA reads TGCGCCAGCAGCGGAACCGGGACTAGATCCTACAATGAGCAGTTCTTC. This gives the protein CASSGTGTRSYNEQFF.

The rearrangement joins TRBV6-8 to TRBJ2-3, with TRBD2 identical over 11 bases. The trim removed 6 bases at V and 3 bases at J, leaving 11 bases unmatched. The CDR3 extends over 17 amino acids. Per germline, CDR1 MNHGY and CDR2 SAAAGT. DNA for the CDR3: TGTGCCAGCAGGACTAGCGGGATCGGAAGAGGGACAGATACGCAGTATTTT. Translated: CASRTSGIGRGTDTQYF.

The table lists this clone with a count of one. The CDR3 loop is CASSIEVTGANVLTF. The CDR3 coding sequence is TGTGCCAGTAGTATAGAAGTGACTGGGGCCAACGTCCTGACTTTC. The chain couples TRBV19 to TRBJ2-6; D is ambiguous. The germline CDR1 and CDR2 sequences are LNHDA and SQIVND (reference sequence). This CDR3 has 15 residues. V was cut by 0 bases and J by 2 bases, with 5 bases left in between.

The chain employs TRBV6-8 and TRBJ1-1; perhaps TRBD1 as D (5 bases). CDR3 length: 14 amino acids. The germline CDR1 and CDR2 sequences are MNHGY and SAAAGT. Trimming took off 4 bases at V and 1 base at J, with 10 bases between the two ends. The CDR3 sequence is CASSSPGWNTEAFF. DNA for the CDR3: TGTGCCAGCAGTTCACCAGGGTGGAACACTGAAGCTTTCTTT.

This clone is labeled medium-sized. The chain joins TRBV11-3 to TRBJ1-2, with TRBD1 matching over 9 bases. V trimming: 6 bases; J trimming: 6 bases; junction bases outside the gene matches: 17. This CDR3 is 17 amino acids long. Germline lookup yields CDR1 SGHNT and CDR2 YENEEA. The CDR3 reads CASRRLALEQGANGYTF. The CDR3 DNA reads TGTGCCAGCAGGAGGCTCGCCCTCGAACAGGGGGCTAATGGCTACACCTTC.

By frequency in the sample, this clone is medium-sized. The rearrangement uses TRBV6-8 and TRBJ1-1; the D is unclear. Deletions cut 7 bases from V and 1 base from J, with 13 bases between. The germline CDR1 and CDR2 sequences are MNHGY and SAAAGT. This CDR3 is 14 amino acids long. This CDR3 is CASIGRLTNTEAFF. DNA for the CDR3: TGTGCCAGCATCGGACGGCTGACGAACACTGAAGCTTTCTTT.

The DNA of the CDR3 is TGTGCCAGCAGCTTGGCGCGGCAGGGAAAGAAAGAGACCCAGTACTTC. Encoded protein: CASSLARQGKKETQYF. The chain joins TRBV11-3 to TRBJ2-5, with D perhaps matching TRBD1 (5 bases). Germline V lookup: CDR1 SGHNT, CDR2 YENEEA. Trimming removed 3 bases from V and 3 bases from J, with 17 bases in between. The CDR3 is made up of 16 amino acids.

This clone was seen only a few times. The gene calls are TRBV28 and TRBJ2-2; the D gene could be TRBD1 or TRBD2 (5 bases each). The V gene lost 2 bases and the J gene lost 1 base, with 8 bases spanning the gap. Germline V gene data show CDR1 as MDHEN and CDR2 as SYDVKM. This CDR3 contains 15 residues. The CDR3 is CASSLLGVNTGELFF. DNA of the CDR3: TGTGCCAGCAGTTTACTGGGGGTGAACACCGGGGAGCTGTTTTTT.

The V gene is TRBV14, the J gene TRBJ2-7, with TRBD1 matching 7 bases. The CDR3 runs 15 residues. V shed 1 base, J shed 3 bases, and the junction held 6 bases outside the gene matches. CDR1 SGHDN and CDR2 FVKESK come from the germline V gene. CDR3 sequence (DNA): TGTGCCAGCAGCCAAGGCTGGACAGGTAGCTACGAGCAGTACTTC. It is translated as CASSQGWTGSYEQYF.

This clone was counted a few times. One end of the junction fails to match germline, which may point to a read error. The chain is built from TRBV6-8 and TRBJ2-3; D uncertain. CDR1 and CDR2 from the germline V gene are MNHGY and SAAAGT. This CDR3 comprises 12 residues. CDR3 nucleotides: TGTGCCATCAGTTCTCCTAGAGATACGCAGTATTTT. As protein: CAISSPRDTQYF.

This chain joins TRBV12-5 and TRBJ1-3; D is unclear. CDR3 length: 12 amino acids. V lost 7 bases and J lost 4, with 8 bases in between. Germline V gives CDR1 LGHNT, CDR2 FRNRAP. CDR3 nucleotide sequence: TGTGCTAGTGCCTGGCTGGGAAACACCATATATTTT. It translates to CASAWLGNTIYF.

This chain links TRBV7-7 with TRBJ2-2, with D maybe TRBD1 (5 bases). The V end lost 0 bases, the J end lost 1 base, and 12 bases lay between the germline ends. This CDR3 is 17 amino acids long. Germline-derived CDR1 and CDR2 are SSHAT and FNYEAQ (reference sequence). CDR3 nucleotide sequence: TGTGCCAGCAGCTTAGCGGGGCGTCAAAAGAACACCGGGGAGCTGTTTTTT. Translating it yields CASSLAGRQKNTGELFF.

In DNA form, the CDR3 reads TGTGCCAGCAGCTTAGGGCTTGGCGAGGCAGATACGCAGTATTTT. Its translation is CASSLGLGEADTQYF. V gene TRBV11-3 combines with J gene TRBJ2-3; D is uncertain. The length of the CDR3 is 15 residues. Per germline, CDR1 SGHNT and CDR2 YENEEA. V was clipped by 1 base and J by 4 bases, with 12 bases between them.

This clone was seen a few times. The rearrangement uses TRBV5-1 and TRBJ2-1, with 10 nucleotides matching TRBD2. V was pared by 2 bases and J by 4 bases, with 3 bases of the junction left unmatched. Germline CDR1 and CDR2: SGHRS and YFSETQ. This CDR3 has 15 residues. In nucleotides, the CDR3 is TGCGCCAGCAGCTTAGAACTAGCGGGGTACAATGAGCAGTTCTTC. Translated, it gives CASSLELAGYNEQFF.

J is TRBJ2-7 and V is TRBV28; TRBD1 matches 7 bases. Looked up from germline, CDR1 is MDHEN and CDR2 is SYDVKM. The CDR3 covers 12 residues. The J segment lost 2 bases and the V segment lost 7 bases, leaving 2 bases of the junction unmatched. The CDR3 spells CASKGQTYEQYF. The CDR3 coding sequence is TGTGCCAGCAAGGGACAGACCTACGAGCAGTACTTC. The complete variable domain, with remaining parts taken from reference TRBV28 and TRBJ2-7, reads DVKVTQSSRYLVKRTGEKVFLECVQDMDHENMFWYRQDPGLGLRLIYFSYDVKMKEKGDIPEGYSVSREKKERFSLILESASTNQTSMYLCASKGQTYEQYFGPGTRLTVT.

Only one count was recorded for this clone. This rearrangement joins TRBV19 to TRBJ2-1; unclear D gene. V lost 3 bases, J lost 4 bases, and 10 bases lay in between. The CDR3 is 14 residues long. From germline, CDR1 is LNHDA and CDR2 SQIVND (reference sequence). The CDR3 spells CASSIGWAYNEQFF. DNA of the CDR3: TGTGCCAGTAGTATTGGATGGGCGTACAATGAGCAGTTCTTC. The variable domain in full, completed from reference TRBV19 and TRBJ2-1, reads DGGITQSPKYLFRKEGQNVTLSCEQNLNHDAMYWYRQDPGQGLRLIYYSQIVNDFQKGDIAEGYSVSREKKESFPLTVTSAQKNPTAFYLCASSIGWAYNEQFFGPGTRLTVL.

This clone occurred a few times. The chain links TRBV9 to TRBJ2-5; D uncertain. V lost 5 bases to trimming and J lost 5 bases, with 10 bases between them. Germline assignment: CDR1 SGDLS and CDR2 YYNGEE. The CDR3 runs to 12 residues. The DNA of the CDR3 is TGTGCCAGCAGTGGCAATCGGGAGACCCAGTACTTC. Its translation is CASSGNRETQYF.

This clone counts as medium-sized (0.01 to 0.1%). The V gene is TRBV11-3, the J gene TRBJ2-1; the match to TRBD2 covers 10 bases. Germline V gives CDR1 SGHNT, CDR2 YENEEA. The junction had 6 bases not matched to a gene; V was cut back by 7 bases and J by 0 bases. The CDR3 is 16 amino acids. The CDR3 sequence: CASTPSGRASYNEQFF. The DNA of the CDR3 is TGTGCCAGCACACCCAGCGGGAGGGCCTCCTACAATGAGCAGTTCTTC.

This chain connects TRBV19 to TRBJ2-2; D possibly corresponds to TRBD2 (5 bases). Trimming left V 7 bases short and J 1 base short, with 10 bases between. The CDR3 loop spans 14 amino acids. Germline values: CDR1 LNHDA, CDR2 SQIVND (reference sequence). The CDR3 sequence: CASIRGRNTGELFF. The CDR3 DNA follows: TGTGCCAGTATACGAGGGAGGAACACCGGGGAGCTGTTTTTT.

This clone has only one observation. This CDR3 reads CASSLGLAGGTDTQYF. As DNA, the CDR3 is TGTGCCAGCAGTTTGGGTCTAGCGGGGGGGACAGATACGCAGTATTTT. The V call is TRBV28, the J call TRBJ2-3, with 12 bases fitting TRBD2. Germline assignment: CDR1 MDHEN and CDR2 SYDVKM. After removal of 3 bases from V and 3 bases from J, the junction contained 4 bases not matched to a gene. The CDR3 is 16 residues long.

This clone was seen more than once but under ten times. The rearrangement uses TRBV18 and TRBJ2-2; no firm D call. The ends were cut back, 2 bases at V and 3 bases at J, with 4 bases in the middle. This CDR3 region has 13 residues. Per the germline V gene, CDR1 is KGHSH and CDR2 is LQKENI. CDR3 nucleotides: TGTGCCAGCTCACCAGGGTACACCGGGGAGCTGTTTTTT. As protein: CASSPGYTGELFF.

In this sample, this clone is medium-sized. V usage is TRBV11-3 and J usage is TRBJ2-5, with 10 bases fitting TRBD2. J was trimmed by 5 bases and V by 5 bases; bases with no gene match: 11. Germline V gene data show CDR1 as SGHNT and CDR2 as YENEEA. This CDR3 has 16 residues. Here the CDR3 reads CASSPGLAESGETQYF. The CDR3 region has the DNA TGTGCCAGCAGCCCTGGACTAGCGGAGTCCGGGGAGACCCAGTACTTC.

The rearrangement joins TRBV19 to TRBJ2-2; 8 nucleotides agree with TRBD2. The ends lost 3 bases at V and 6 bases at J; junction bases unmatched: 6. The CDR3 totals 15 residues. In germline, CDR1 is LNHDA, CDR2 SQIVND (reference sequence). Here the CDR3 DNA reads TGTGCCAGTAGTATTACCGCGGGGGGCCCCGGGGAGCTGTTTTTT. Translating it yields CASSITAGGPGELFF.

This clone was found many times. The chain has TRBV11-3 and TRBJ2-2; 11 nucleotides align to TRBD1. The length of the CDR3 is 17 residues. Looked up from germline, CDR1 is SGHNT and CDR2 is YENEEA. J gave up 7 bases and V 3 bases, and 10 bases lay outside the gene matches. CDR3 nucleotide sequence: TGTGCCAGCAGCTTCCCCCTGGACAGGGGGCTTGGCGGGGAGCTGTTTTTT. Its translation: CASSFPLDRGLGGELFF.

The chain recombines TRBV5-1 with TRBJ1-1, with TRBD1 identical over 7 bases. The V segment lost 3 bases and the J segment 1 base; nucleotides outside the gene matches: 3. CDR1 is SGHRS, CDR2 YFSETQ, per germline. CDR3 length equals 14 residues. The CDR3 loop is CASSSQGGNTEAFF. CDR3 coding DNA: TGCGCCAGCAGCTCCCAGGGGGGGAACACTGAAGCTTTCTTT. Supplemented by reference TRBV5-1 and TRBJ1-1, the full variable domain reads KAGVTQTPRYLIKTRGQQVTLSCSPISGHRSVSWYQQTPGQGLQFLFEYFSETQRNKGNFPGRFSGRQFSNSRSEMNVSTLELGDSALYLCASSSQGGNTEAFFGQGTRLTVV.